This entry concerns a single TCR beta chain. Its antigen is unidentified. The PCR used 60 Vbeta and 13 Jbeta primers. Authors' processing steps: Later, tens of millions of unique TCR beta chains were counted in an analysis, and about 12 million of them were shared. Assay used: immunoSEQ multiplex PCR; TCRdb lists only in-frame clones, some missing. V, J and clone size reflect that table, while D and trimming were determined from the DNA. The repertoire has approximately 70,000 clones, just over 75% of them found once; the top ten carry 6% to 6.5%. The record originates from a study of cytomegalovirus exposure and HLA in healthy donors. Points from the study as a whole: Later analysis demonstrated an association between a missense DCLRE1C variant and TCR beta V- and J-gene trimming. Several of the most significant clusters appeared linked to common viral pathogens, based on a later analysis. The study put about 180 TCR beta chains on its list as cytomegalovirus-associated.

Unmatched junction bases numbered 10, after V lost 7 bases and J lost 0 bases. This CDR3 is built from 17 residues. The V gene's germline CDR1 is WSHSY and CDR2 SAAADI. This TCR came from a man between 50 and 59 years old in good health and CMV-seronegative. The chain joins TRBV10-2 to TRBJ2-7; 12 nucleotides match TRBD2. The sample taken for sequencing was PBMCs. The CDR3 region is CASTSGTSGSSSYEQYF. In nucleotides, the CDR3 is TGCGCCAGCACCTCCGGGACTAGCGGGTCGAGCTCCTACGAGCAGTACTTC.